The rows below give T cell receptor beta chains drawn from one sample of a study of naive and memory T cell subsets. One entry per CDR3 protein, called by TCRdb with MiXCR from the 5' RACE reads. The table lists tens of thousands of distinct CDR3 sequences, over 7% of them singletons. Receptors were obtained from a male donor in good health. CDR3s include the opening cysteine and the closing phenylalanine or tryptophan. A D gene is named only where the DNA matches it firmly. Some rows mark clone size as missing; the rest say once, few, many or name a class of expanded clone.

clone size | J gene | D gene | V gene | CDR3 DNA | CDR3 protein
- | TRBJ2-7 | TRBD2 | TRBV5-1 | TGCGCCAGCAGCTTACCTAGCGGGGCCTTCTACGAGCAGTACTTC | CASSLPSGAFYEQYF
many | TRBJ2-1 | - | TRBV30 | TGTGCCTGGGGGGACCAACACAATGAGCAGTTCTTC | CAWGDQHNEQFF
many | TRBJ1-5 | TRBD1 | TRBV6-6 | TGTGCCAGCAGCCGGACAGGGACGGGCAATCAGCCCCAGCATTTT | CASSRTGTGNQPQHF
- | TRBJ2-7 | TRBD1 | TRBV18 | TGTGCCAGCTCACCATTGGACAGGCCCCACGAGCAGTACTTC | CASSPLDRPHEQYF
few | TRBJ2-1 | - | TRBV5-1 | TGCGCCAGCAGCTGGGACAACTACAATGAGCAGTTCTTC | CASSWDNYNEQFF
few | TRBJ2-7 | TRBD2 | TRBV3-1 | TGTGCCAGCAGCCCCTCTAGCGGGGGGACTTACGAGCAGTACTTC | CASSPSSGGTYEQYF
many | TRBJ1-2 | - | TRBV9 | TGTGCCAGCAGTGAACAGGGCTATGGCTACACCTTC | CASSEQGYGYTF
- | TRBJ2-5 | - | TRBV7-9 | TGTGCCAGCAGCTTAGCTCGGGAGTCAGAGACCCAGTACTTC | CASSLARESETQYF
few | TRBJ2-1 | - | TRBV12-3/TRBV12-4 | TGTGCCAGCGTAGACCTAAACTACAATGAGCAGTTCTTC | CASVDLNYNEQFF
- | TRBJ2-7 | - | TRBV29-1 | TGCAGCGTTGTTGGGGGAGACGGTACAAAGGAGCAGTACTTC | CSVVGGDGTKEQYF
many | TRBJ2-7 | TRBD1 | TRBV27 | TGTGCCAGCAGTAGGACAGGATCCTACGAGCAGTACTTC | CASSRTGSYEQYF
few | TRBJ1-1 | TRBD1 | TRBV11-2 | TGTGCCAGCAGCTTAGCAGCGGGACAGCGGACTGAAGCTTTCTTT | CASSLAAGQRTEAFF
many | TRBJ2-7 | - | TRBV29-1 | TGCAGCGTTGAGGGTCAGGGCTACGAGCAGTACTTC | CSVEGQGYEQYF
many | TRBJ2-2 | - | TRBV24-1 | TGTGCCACCCAGCGCCCGAACACCGGGGAGCTGTTTTTT | CATQRPNTGELFF
- | TRBJ2-5 | TRBD2 | TRBV7-6 | TGTGCCAGCAGCCGGATAGGACTAGCGGTCCAAGAGACCCAGTACTTC | CASSRIGLAVQETQYF
- | TRBJ1-2 | - | TRBV13 | TGTGCCAGCAGCTTACGGCTCTCTAACTATGGCTACACCTTC | CASSLRLSNYGYTF
- | TRBJ2-3 | - | TRBV2 | TGTGCCAGCAGCGCAGGGACAGCTAGCGCAGATACGCAGTATTTT | CASSAGTASADTQYF
- | TRBJ2-7 | TRBD2 | TRBV27 | TGTGCCAGCAGTTTCGGGCGGGAGTACAACGAGCAGTACTTC | CASSFGREYNEQYF
- | TRBJ1-2 | TRBD1 | TRBV20-1 | TGCAGTGCTATCCGACAGGGCCAGTATAGCTACACCTTC | CSAIRQGQYSYTF
few | TRBJ2-7 | - | TRBV6-5 | TGTGCCAGCAGTTACGGGGACGGCGCCTACGAGCAGTACTTC | CASSYGDGAYEQYF
- | TRBJ2-2 | - | TRBV6-1 | TGTGCCAGCAGTGAAGTCACCACCGCTTCGGTCGGGGCCGGGGAGCTGTTTTTT | CASSEVTTASVGAGELFF
few | TRBJ1-2 | - | TRBV19 | TGTGCCAGTAATCCGGTGACAGCTAACTATGGCTACACCTTC | CASNPVTANYGYTF
many | TRBJ2-3 | - | TRBV11-2 | TGTGCCAGCAGCAACCCTTGGCAGGGGGGGATGACAGATACGCAGTATTTT | CASSNPWQGGMTDTQYF
- | TRBJ1-5 | - | TRBV19 | TGTGCCAGTAGTATAGAGGGCAGTAATCAGCCCCAGCATTTT | CASSIEGSNQPQHF
few | TRBJ2-5 | - | TRBV6-2/TRBV6-3 | TGTGCCAGCACCCACCGTTTGGGTCAGGGCCCGTCGGAGACCCAGTACTTC | CASTHRLGQGPSETQYF
many | TRBJ2-3 | TRBD2 | TRBV6-2/TRBV6-3 | TGTGCCAGCAGACCCCTCCCCGCTAGCGGAAGCACAGATACGCAGTATTTT | CASRPLPASGSTDTQYF
few | TRBJ2-1 | TRBD2 | TRBV5-5 | TGTGCCAGCAGCTTGTTCTTAGGGACTAGCGGGAGAACCAATGAGCAGTTCTTC | CASSLFLGTSGRTNEQFF
few | TRBJ1-6 | - | TRBV11-2 | TGTGCCAGCAGCTTGGAAGTCAGCTCCTATAATTCACCCCTCCACTTT | CASSLEVSSYNSPLHF
many | TRBJ2-1 | - | TRBV27 | TGTGCCAGCAGTCAATACAATGAGCAGTTCTTC | CASSQYNEQFF
many | TRBJ1-2 | - | TRBV5-5 | TGTGCTACCAGCTTGGCGGGGGGCGATGGCTACACCTTC | CATSLAGGDGYTF
few | TRBJ2-7 | TRBD1 | TRBV5-1 | TGCGCCAGCAGTGATACAGGGGGCGAAGGGGAGCAGTACTTC | CASSDTGGEGEQYF
many | TRBJ2-5 | - | TRBV18 | TGTGCCAGCTCACCCGGAGAGACCCAGTACTTC | CASSPGETQYF
- | TRBJ2-1 | TRBD2 | TRBV7-9 | TGTGCCAGTCATAGCGGGAGGGCCGTCAATGAGCAGTTCTTC | CASHSGRAVNEQFF
- | TRBJ1-6 | TRBD1 | TRBV10-3 | TGTGCCATCAGTGAGCCAAGGACAGGGTGGAATTCACCCCTCCACTTT | CAISEPRTGWNSPLHF
few | TRBJ2-2 | - | TRBV12-3/TRBV12-4 | TGTGCCAGCAGTTCGGCATGGTCTGGGGAGCTGTTTTTT | CASSSAWSGELFF
- | TRBJ2-7 | - | TRBV6-2/TRBV6-3 | TGTGCCAGCAGTTACTCTGGCAGCTACTACGAGCAGTACTTC | CASSYSGSYYEQYF
few | TRBJ2-1 | TRBD2 | TRBV7-2 | TGTGCCAGCAGCTCCAGACTAGCGGGAACCAATGAGCAGTTCTTC | CASSSRLAGTNEQFF
few | TRBJ2-1 | TRBD2 | TRBV3-1 | TGTGCCAGCAGCCAAGAAGGAGCGGGAGGGACGTCCTTC | CASSQEGAGGTSF
- | TRBJ2-7 | - | TRBV5-1 | TGCGCCAGCAGCTTGACGGGACTGAGCTACGAGCAGTACTTC | CASSLTGLSYEQYF
- | TRBJ1-2 | - | TRBV6-5 | TGTGCCAGCAGTTACGATGGAGATGGCTACACCTTC | CASSYDGDGYTF
many | TRBJ2-2 | TRBD2 | TRBV20-1 | TGCAGTGCTATTGGGGTAGCGGGGGCGAACACCGGGGAGCTGTTTTTT | CSAIGVAGANTGELFF